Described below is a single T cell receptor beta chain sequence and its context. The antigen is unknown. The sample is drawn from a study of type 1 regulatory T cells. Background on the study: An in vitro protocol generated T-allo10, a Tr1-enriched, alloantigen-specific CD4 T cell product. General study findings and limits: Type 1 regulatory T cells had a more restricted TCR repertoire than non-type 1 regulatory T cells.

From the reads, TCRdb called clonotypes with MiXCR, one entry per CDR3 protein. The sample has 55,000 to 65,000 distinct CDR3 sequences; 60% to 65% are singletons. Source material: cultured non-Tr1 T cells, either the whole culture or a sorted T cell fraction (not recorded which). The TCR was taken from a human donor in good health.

The CDR3 DNA reads as TGTGCCAGCAGCTCGGGACTAATGGAGACCCAGTACTTC. Its protein product is CASSSGLMETQYF. The genes are TRBV11-2 and TRBJ2-5; 7 bases line up with TRBD2. The CDR3 loop spans 13 amino acids. V trimming: 4 bases; J trimming: 5 bases; junction bases outside the gene matches: 4. Germline values: CDR1 SGHAT, CDR2 FQNNGV.